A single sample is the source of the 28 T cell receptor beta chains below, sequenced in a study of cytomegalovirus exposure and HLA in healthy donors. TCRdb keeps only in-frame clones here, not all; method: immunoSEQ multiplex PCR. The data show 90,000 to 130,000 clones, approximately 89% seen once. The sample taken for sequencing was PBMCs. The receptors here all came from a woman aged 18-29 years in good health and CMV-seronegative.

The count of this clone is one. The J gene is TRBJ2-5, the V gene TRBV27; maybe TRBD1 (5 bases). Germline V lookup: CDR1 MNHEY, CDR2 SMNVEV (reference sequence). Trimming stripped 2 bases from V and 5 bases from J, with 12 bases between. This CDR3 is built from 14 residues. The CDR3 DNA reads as TGTGCCAGCAGTTTAAAAGGGGCGGTTGAGACCCAGTACTTC. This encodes CASSLKGAVETQYF.

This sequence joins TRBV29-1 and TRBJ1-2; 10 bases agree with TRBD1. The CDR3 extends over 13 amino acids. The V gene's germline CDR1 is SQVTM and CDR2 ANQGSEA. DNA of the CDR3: TGCCGGACAGGGGGGGACTCTAACTATGGCTACACCTTC. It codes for CRTGGDSNYGYTF.

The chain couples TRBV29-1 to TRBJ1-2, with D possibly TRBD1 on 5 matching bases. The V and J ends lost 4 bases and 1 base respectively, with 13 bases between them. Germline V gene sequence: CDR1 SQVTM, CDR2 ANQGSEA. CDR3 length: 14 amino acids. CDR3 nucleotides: TGCAGCGTTGGATGGACAAGCTTTAACTATGGCTACACCTTC. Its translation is CSVGWTSFNYGYTF. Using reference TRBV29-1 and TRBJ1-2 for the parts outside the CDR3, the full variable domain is SAVISQKPSRDICQRGTSLTIQCQVDSQVTMMFWYRQQPGQSLTLIATANQGSEATYESGFVIDKFPISRPNLTFSTLTVSNMSPEDSSIYLCSVGWTSFNYGYTFGSGTRLTVV.

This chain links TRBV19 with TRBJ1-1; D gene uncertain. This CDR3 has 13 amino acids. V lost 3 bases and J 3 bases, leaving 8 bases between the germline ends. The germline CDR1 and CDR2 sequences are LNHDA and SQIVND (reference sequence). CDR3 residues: CASSIIGDTEAFF. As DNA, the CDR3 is TGTGCCAGTAGTATCATCGGGGACACTGAAGCTTTCTTT. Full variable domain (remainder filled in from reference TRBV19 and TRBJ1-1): DGGITQSPKYLFRKEGQNVTLSCEQNLNHDAMYWYRQDPGQGLRLIYYSQIVNDFQKGDIAEGYSVSREKKESFPLTVTSAQKNPTAFYLCASSIIGDTEAFFGQGTRLTVV.

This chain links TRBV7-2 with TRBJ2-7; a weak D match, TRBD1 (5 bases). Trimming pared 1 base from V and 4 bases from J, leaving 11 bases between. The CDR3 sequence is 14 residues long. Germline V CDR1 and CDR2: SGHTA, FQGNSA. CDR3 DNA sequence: TGTGCCAGCAGCTTAGATCCAGGGCGGTACGAGCAGTACTTC. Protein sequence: CASSLDPGRYEQYF.

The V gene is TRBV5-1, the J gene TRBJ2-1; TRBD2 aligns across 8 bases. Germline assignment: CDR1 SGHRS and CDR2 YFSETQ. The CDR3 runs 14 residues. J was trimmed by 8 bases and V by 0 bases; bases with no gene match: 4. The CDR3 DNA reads TGCGCCAGCAGCTTGGCCGGGAGGGGCGATGAGCAGTTCTTC. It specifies CASSLAGRGDEQFF.

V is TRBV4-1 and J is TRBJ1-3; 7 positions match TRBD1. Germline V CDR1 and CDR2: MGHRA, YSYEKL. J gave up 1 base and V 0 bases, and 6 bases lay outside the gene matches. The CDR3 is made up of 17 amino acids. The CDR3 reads CASSQDPAGGSGNTIYF. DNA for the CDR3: TGCGCCAGCAGCCAAGACCCGGCAGGGGGTTCTGGAAACACCATATATTTT.

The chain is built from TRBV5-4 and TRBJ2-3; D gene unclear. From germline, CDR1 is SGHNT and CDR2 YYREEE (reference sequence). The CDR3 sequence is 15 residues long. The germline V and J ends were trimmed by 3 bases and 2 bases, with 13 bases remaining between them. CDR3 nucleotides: TGTGCCAGCAGCTCTGCTAGGCAGAACACAGATACGCAGTATTTT. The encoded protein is CASSSARQNTDTQYF.

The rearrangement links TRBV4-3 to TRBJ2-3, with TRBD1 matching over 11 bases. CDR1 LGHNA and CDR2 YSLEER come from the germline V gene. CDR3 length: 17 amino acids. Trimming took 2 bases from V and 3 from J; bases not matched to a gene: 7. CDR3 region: CASSQQRGQGATDTQYF. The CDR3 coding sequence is TGCGCCAGCAGCCAACAACGAGGACAGGGGGCAACAGATACGCAGTATTTT.

The CDR3 sequence is CASSQDPPTGEGNTIYF. CDR3 nucleotides: TGCGCCAGCAGCCAAGATCCCCCGACAGGGGAAGGAAACACCATATATTTT. The chain joins TRBV4-3 to TRBJ1-3; 8 nucleotides align to TRBD1. V shed 0 bases and J 4 bases; nucleotides not matched to a gene: 8. The CDR3 is 17 residues long. Germline V gene data show CDR1 as LGHNA and CDR2 as YSLEER.

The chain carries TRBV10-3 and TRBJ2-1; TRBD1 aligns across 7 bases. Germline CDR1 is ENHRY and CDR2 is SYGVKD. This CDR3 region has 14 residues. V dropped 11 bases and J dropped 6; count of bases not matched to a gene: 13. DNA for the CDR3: TGTGCCCATCAAGGACAGGCAGCCAGCAATGAGCAGTTCTTC. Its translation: CAHQGQAASNEQFF.

The CDR3 is CASSIRRRETQYF. CDR3 nucleotide sequence: TGTGCCAGCAGTATCCGGAGGCGGGAGACCCAGTACTTC. The chain is built from TRBV28 and TRBJ2-5; possibly TRBD2 for D (5 bases). The CDR3 contains 13 residues. The ends were cut back, 5 bases at V and 5 bases at J, with 12 bases in the middle. Germline V gene lookup returns CDR1 MDHEN and CDR2 SYDVKM. Looking up the rest from reference TRBV28 and TRBJ2-5 gives the full variable domain: DVKVTQSSRYLVKRTGEKVFLECVQDMDHENMFWYRQDPGLGLRLIYFSYDVKMKEKGDIPEGYSVSREKKERFSLILESASTNQTSMYLCASSIRRRETQYFGPGTRLLVL.

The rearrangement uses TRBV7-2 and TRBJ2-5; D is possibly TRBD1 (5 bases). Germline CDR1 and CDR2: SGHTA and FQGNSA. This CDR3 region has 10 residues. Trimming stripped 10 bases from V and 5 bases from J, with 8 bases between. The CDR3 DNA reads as TGTGCCACGAAGGGGGAGACCCAGTACTTC. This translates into CATKGETQYF.

The CDR3 region is CASSEARTGNQETQYF. CDR3 bases: TGTGCCAGCAGTGAAGCAAGGACAGGGAACCAAGAGACCCAGTACTTC. The rearrangement links TRBV2 to TRBJ2-5, with 8 positions matching TRBD1. The length of the CDR3 is 16 residues. From germline, CDR1 is SNHLY and CDR2 FYNNEI. V shed 0 bases and J 0 bases; nucleotides not matched to a gene: 3. Combining the CDR3 with reference TRBV2 and TRBJ2-5 gives the whole variable domain EPEVTQTPSHQVTQMGQEVILRCVPISNHLYFYWYRQILGQKVEFLVSFYNNEISEKSEIFDDQFSVERPDGSNFTLKIRSTKLEDSAMYFCASSEARTGNQETQYFGPGTRLLVL.

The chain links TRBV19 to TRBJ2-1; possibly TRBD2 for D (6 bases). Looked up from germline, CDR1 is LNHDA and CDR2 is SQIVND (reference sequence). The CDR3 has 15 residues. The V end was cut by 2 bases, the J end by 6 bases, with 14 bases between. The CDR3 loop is CASSILGGEINEQFF. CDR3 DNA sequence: TGTGCCAGTAGTATATTGGGGGGTGAGATCAATGAGCAGTTCTTC.

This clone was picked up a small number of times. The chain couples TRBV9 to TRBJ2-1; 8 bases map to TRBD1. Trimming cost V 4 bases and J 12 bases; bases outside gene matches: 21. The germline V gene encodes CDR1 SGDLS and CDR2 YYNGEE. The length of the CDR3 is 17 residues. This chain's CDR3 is CASSPDGQGTTMSGQFF. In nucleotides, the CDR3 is TGTGCCAGCAGCCCGGATGGACAGGGAACTACAATGAGTGGGCAGTTCTTC. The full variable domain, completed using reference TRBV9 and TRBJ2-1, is DSGVTQTPKHLITATGQRVTLRCSPRSGDLSVYWYQQSLDQGLQFLIQYYNGEERAKGNILERFSAQQFPDLHSELNLSSLELGDSALYFCASSPDGQGTTMSGQFFGPGTRLTVL.

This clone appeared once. The CDR3 loop reads CASSWSSGRWGNEQFF. The CDR3, as DNA: TGCGCCAGCAGCTGGTCTAGCGGGAGGTGGGGCAATGAGCAGTTCTTC. The chain carries TRBV5-1 and TRBJ2-1; 11 nucleotides match TRBD2. V dropped 3 bases and J dropped 6; count of bases not matched to a gene: 8. From germline, CDR1 is SGHRS and CDR2 YFSETQ. The CDR3 spans 16 residues.

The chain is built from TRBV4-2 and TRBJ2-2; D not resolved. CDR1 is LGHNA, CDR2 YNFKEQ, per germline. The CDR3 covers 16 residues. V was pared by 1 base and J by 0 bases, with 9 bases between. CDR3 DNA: TGTGCCAGCAGCCAAGGTGAACAGCCGAACACCGGGGAGCTGTTTTTT. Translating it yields CASSQGEQPNTGELFF.

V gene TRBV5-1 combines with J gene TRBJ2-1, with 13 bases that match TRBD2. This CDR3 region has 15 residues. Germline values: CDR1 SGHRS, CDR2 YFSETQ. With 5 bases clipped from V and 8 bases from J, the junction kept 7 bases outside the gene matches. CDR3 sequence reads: CASSRGLAGRDEQFF. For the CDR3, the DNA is TGCGCCAGCAGTCGGGGACTAGCGGGAAGGGATGAGCAGTTCTTC.

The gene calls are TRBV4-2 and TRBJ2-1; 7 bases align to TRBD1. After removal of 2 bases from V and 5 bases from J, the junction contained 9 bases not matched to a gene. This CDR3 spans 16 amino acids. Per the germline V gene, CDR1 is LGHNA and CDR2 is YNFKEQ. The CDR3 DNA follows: TGTGCCAGCAGCCAAAGGGGCCGGACAGGAGACAATGAGCAGTTCTTC. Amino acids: CASSQRGRTGDNEQFF.

The CDR3 is CASSLLGGGDSGNTIYF. CDR3 sequence (DNA): TGTGCCAGCAGTTTACTTGGTGGGGGGGACTCTGGAAACACCATATATTTT. The genes are TRBV28 and TRBJ1-3, with D possibly TRBD1 on 5 matching bases. V gave up 2 bases and J gave up 0 bases, with 14 bases separating them. CDR3 length equals 17 residues. Germline CDR1 reads MDHEN; CDR2 reads SYDVKM.

In DNA, the CDR3 is TGCGCCAGCAGCCTATTGGGTAGCCCCTATGAAAAACTGTTTTTT. Protein sequence: CASSLLGSPYEKLFF. The chain uses TRBV5-1 and TRBJ1-4; no reliable D call. The CDR3 loop spans 15 amino acids. Germline lookup yields CDR1 SGHRS and CDR2 YFSETQ. V lost 4 bases and J 6 bases, leaving 16 bases between the germline ends.

The CDR3 DNA sequence: TGTGCCTGGAGTGTATGGCGGGGAAGGGAAGAAACGGGGACCCAGTACTTC. It yields the protein CAWSVWRGREETGTQYF. This chain links TRBV30 with TRBJ2-5; possibly TRBD2 for D (6 bases). CDR3 length: 17 residues. Trimming stripped 0 bases from V and 7 bases from J, with 24 bases between. The germline V gene has CDR1 GTSNPN and CDR2 SVGIG (reference sequence).

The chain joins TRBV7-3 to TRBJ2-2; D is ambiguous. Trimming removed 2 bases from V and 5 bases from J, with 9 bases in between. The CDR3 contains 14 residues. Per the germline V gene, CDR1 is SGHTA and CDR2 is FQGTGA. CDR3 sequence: CASSLGPGTGELFF. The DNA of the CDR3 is TGTGCCAGCAGCTTAGGCCCCGGGACCGGGGAGCTGTTTTTT.

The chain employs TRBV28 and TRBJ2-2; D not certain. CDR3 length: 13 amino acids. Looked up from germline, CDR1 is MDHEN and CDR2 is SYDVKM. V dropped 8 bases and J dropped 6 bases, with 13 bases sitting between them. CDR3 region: CASLYAGPGELFF. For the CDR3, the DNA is TGTGCCAGCCTATACGCAGGTCCCGGGGAGCTGTTTTTT.

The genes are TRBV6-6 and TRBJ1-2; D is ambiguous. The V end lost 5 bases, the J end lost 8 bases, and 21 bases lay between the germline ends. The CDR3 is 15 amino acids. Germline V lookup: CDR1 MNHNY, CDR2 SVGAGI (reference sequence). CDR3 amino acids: CASSTTTDGSGGYTF. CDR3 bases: TGTGCCAGCAGTACAACAACAGATGGGTCCGGCGGCTACACCTTC.

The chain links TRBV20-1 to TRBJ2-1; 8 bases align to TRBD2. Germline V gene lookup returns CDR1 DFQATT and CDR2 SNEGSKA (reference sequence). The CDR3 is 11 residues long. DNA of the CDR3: TGCTCAGGACTAGCCCACAATGAGCAGTTCTTC. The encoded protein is CSGLAHNEQFF.

The CDR3 DNA follows: TGTGCCAGCAGAAAGACAGGGGGGAATTCACCCCTCCACTTT. The encoded protein is CASRKTGGNSPLHF. The chain has TRBV27 and TRBJ1-6; TRBD1 aligns across 9 bases. The CDR3 runs 14 residues. CDR1 is MNHEY and CDR2 is SMNVEV in the germline V gene (reference sequence). Unmatched junction bases numbered 4, after V lost 6 bases and J lost 7 bases.